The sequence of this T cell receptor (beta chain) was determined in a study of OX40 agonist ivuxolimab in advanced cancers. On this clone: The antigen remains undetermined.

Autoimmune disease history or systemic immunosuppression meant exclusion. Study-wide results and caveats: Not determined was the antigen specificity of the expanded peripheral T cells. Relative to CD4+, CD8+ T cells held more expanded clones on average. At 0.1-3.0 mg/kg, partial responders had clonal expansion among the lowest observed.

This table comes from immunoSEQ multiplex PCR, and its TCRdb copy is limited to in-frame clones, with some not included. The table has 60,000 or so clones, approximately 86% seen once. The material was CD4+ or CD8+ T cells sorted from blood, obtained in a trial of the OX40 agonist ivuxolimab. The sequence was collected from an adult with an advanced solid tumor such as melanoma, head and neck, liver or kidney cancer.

In nucleotides, the CDR3 is TGTGCCAGCAGCCTGGCGGGTGGGGCAGGGTACAATGAGCAGTTCTTC. Translating it yields CASSLAGGAGYNEQFF. J is TRBJ2-1 and V is TRBV11-2; D may match TRBD1 or TRBD2 (5 bases each). CDR3 size: 16 residues. Trimming left V 5 bases short and J 4 bases short, with 18 bases between. Looked up from germline, CDR1 is SGHAT and CDR2 is FQNNGV.